This T cell receptor (beta chain) was retrieved from a study of cytomegalovirus exposure and HLA in healthy donors. Whole-study results and caveats: A missense variant in DCLRE1C was later tied to TCR beta V- and J-gene trimming. In a later analysis, HLA-associated beta chains showed higher expansion and lower generation probabilities than comparable chains.

Comment on this clone: Its matching antigen is unknown.

With V trimmed by 0 bases and J by 9 bases, 16 bases remained unmatched. Germline assignment: CDR1 SGHDT and CDR2 YYEEEE. The CDR3 is made up of 18 amino acids. Amplification used 60 Vbeta primers and 13 Jbeta primers. Using immunoSEQ multiplex PCR, the repertoire was profiled, and TCRdb retains in-frame clones only, with some absent. The sample lists about 130,000 clones, about 76% occurring once. This sequence joins TRBV5-6 and TRBJ1-4; 8 bases agree with TRBD1. This clonotype originated in a man aged 40-50 years in good health and CMV-seropositive. The sample consisted of PBMCs. CDR3 sequence (DNA): TGTGCCAGCAGCTTGGGAAGCCTGCCGGACAGGGCAAAGAAAAAACTGTTTTTT. Its translation: CASSLGSLPDRAKKKLFF.